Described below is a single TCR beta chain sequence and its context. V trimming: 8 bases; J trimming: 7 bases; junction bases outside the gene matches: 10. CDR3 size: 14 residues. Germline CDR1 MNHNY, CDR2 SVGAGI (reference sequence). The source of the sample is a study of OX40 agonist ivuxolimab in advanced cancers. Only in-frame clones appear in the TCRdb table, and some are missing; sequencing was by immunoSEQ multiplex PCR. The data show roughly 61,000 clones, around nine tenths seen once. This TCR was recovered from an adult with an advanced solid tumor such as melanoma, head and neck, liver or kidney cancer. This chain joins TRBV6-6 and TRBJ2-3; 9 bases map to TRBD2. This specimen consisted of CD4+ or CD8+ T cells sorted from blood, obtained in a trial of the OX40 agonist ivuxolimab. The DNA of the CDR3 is TGTGCCAGCGGCGGTAGCGGGAGAGGTTATACGCAGTATTTT. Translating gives CASGGSGRGYTQYF.